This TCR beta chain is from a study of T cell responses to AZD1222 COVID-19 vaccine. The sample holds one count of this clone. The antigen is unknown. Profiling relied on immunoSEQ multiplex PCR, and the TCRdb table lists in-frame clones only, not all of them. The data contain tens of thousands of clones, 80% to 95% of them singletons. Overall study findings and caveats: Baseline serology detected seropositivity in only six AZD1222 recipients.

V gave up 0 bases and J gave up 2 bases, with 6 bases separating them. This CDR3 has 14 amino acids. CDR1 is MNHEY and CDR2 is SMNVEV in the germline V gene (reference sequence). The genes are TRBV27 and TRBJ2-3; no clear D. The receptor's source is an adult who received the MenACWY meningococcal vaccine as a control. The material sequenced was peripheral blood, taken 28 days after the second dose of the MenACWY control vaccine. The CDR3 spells CASSLSQPTDTQYF. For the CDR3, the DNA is TGTGCCAGCAGTTTATCACAGCCCACAGATACGCAGTATTTT.